This entry lists 21 T cell receptor beta chains sequenced from one sample in a study of EBV T-cell therapy then PD-1 blockade in nasopharyngeal carcinoma. As to treatment: AdE1-LMPpoly-expanded autologous EBV-specific T-cell therapy followed by anti-PD-1 nivolumab. Assay: immunoSEQ multiplex PCR; the TCRdb copy retains only in-frame clones and omits some. This sample has fewer than 25,000 clones; approximately 87% occur once, and the top ten carry roughly 28%. These receptors have no known antigen. The sample consisted of CD8+ T cells from blood, taken at roughly day 60 from a patient whose treatment included autologous EBV-specific T cells and nivolumab. These receptors all stem from a man between 40 and 49 years old with nasopharyngeal carcinoma.

The J gene is TRBJ1-5, the V gene TRBV4-1; 8 positions match TRBD1. Trimming removed 2 bases from V and 6 bases from J; junction bases left unmatched: 6. The CDR3 length is 15 residues. In germline, CDR1 is MGHRA, CDR2 YSYEKL. Written as DNA, the CDR3 is TGCGCCAGCAGCCAATCTGGACAGGGCGGTCAGCCCCAGCATTTT. This gives the protein CASSQSGQGGQPQHF.

The rearrangement uses TRBV6-2 or TRBV6-3 and TRBJ2-6, with a weak D call TRBD1 (5 bases). CDR1 and CDR2 from the germline V gene are MNHEY and SVGEGT. V shed 0 bases and J shed 3 bases, with 6 bases lying between them. This CDR3 contains 15 residues. The CDR3 sequence is CASSYSGDGANVLTF. CDR3 DNA sequence: TGTGCCAGCAGTTACTCAGGGGATGGGGCCAACGTCCTGACTTTC.

This chain uses TRBV2 with TRBJ2-2, with D perhaps TRBD1 or TRBD2 (6 bases each). The CDR3 covers 15 residues. V lost 4 bases and J lost 5, with 14 bases in between. CDR1 is SNHLY and CDR2 is FYNNEI in the germline V gene. CDR3 residues: CASSAGTGRTGELFF. The CDR3 DNA follows: TGTGCCAGCAGTGCCGGAACAGGGAGGACCGGGGAGCTGTTTTTT. Using reference TRBV2 and TRBJ2-2 for the parts outside the CDR3, the full variable domain is EPEVTQTPSHQVTQMGQEVILRCVPISNHLYFYWYRQILGQKVEFLVSFYNNEISEKSEIFDDQFSVERPDGSNFTLKIRSTKLEDSAMYFCASSAGTGRTGELFFGEGSRLTVL.

This clone has just a few counts. The chain carries TRBV15 and TRBJ1-4; D is uncertain. The CDR3 runs to 15 residues. Germline lookup yields CDR1 LNHNV and CDR2 YYDKDF (reference sequence). V was trimmed by 6 bases and J by 4 bases, leaving 15 bases between them. The CDR3 coding sequence is TGTGCCACCAGATCAGGTCGGGGTGATAATGAAAAACTGTTTTTT. Amino acid sequence: CATRSGRGDNEKLFF.

V usage is TRBV29-1 and J usage is TRBJ1-2, with D unresolved. Germline V CDR1 and CDR2: SQVTM, ANQGSEA. Between the trimmed V and J ends, which lost 8 bases and 4 bases, there was a span of 14 bases. The CDR3 contains 12 residues. CDR3 nucleotide sequence: TGCAGCACTGTGGCGGGGTTCTATGGCTACACCTTC. Protein sequence: CSTVAGFYGYTF.

J is TRBJ2-4 and V is TRBV6-5, with 7 bases lining up with TRBD1. The germline V gene encodes CDR1 MNHEY and CDR2 SVGAGI. The J segment lost 9 bases and the V segment lost 6 bases, leaving 5 bases of the junction unmatched. The CDR3 runs to 12 residues. CDR3 in amino acids: CASRTGWSIQYF. CDR3 DNA sequence: TGTGCCAGCAGGACAGGGTGGAGCATTCAGTACTTC.

The chain has TRBV25-1 and TRBJ1-4; D is unresolved. V lost 0 bases and J 8 bases, leaving 10 bases between the germline ends. The CDR3 loop spans 14 amino acids. CDR1 MGHDK and CDR2 SYGVNS come from the germline V gene. This CDR3 is CASSEYSIFEKLFF. The CDR3 DNA follows: TGTGCCAGCAGTGAATACAGCATTTTCGAAAAACTGTTTTTT.

This clone was counted once. The chain has TRBV6-2 or TRBV6-3 and TRBJ1-1; no reliable D call. The CDR3 is made up of 14 amino acids. Looked up from germline, CDR1 is MNHEY and CDR2 is SVGEGT. V was clipped by 1 base and J by 1 base, with 7 bases between them. This CDR3 reads CASSYWERNTEAFF. CDR3 sequence (DNA): TGTGCCAGCAGTTACTGGGAAAGGAACACTGAAGCTTTCTTT.

The V and J genes are TRBV7-3 and TRBJ2-7; D is undetermined. From germline, CDR1 is SGHTA and CDR2 FQGTGA. V was trimmed by 1 base and J by 2 bases, leaving 9 bases between them. The CDR3 loop spans 14 amino acids. Here the CDR3 reads CASSLIHRAYEQYF. CDR3 in DNA: TGTGCCAGCAGCTTAATCCACCGAGCCTACGAGCAGTACTTC.

The chain combines TRBV2 with TRBJ1-3; TRBD1 is a possible D gene (6 bases). Germline CDR1 is SNHLY and CDR2 is FYNNEI. The CDR3 loop spans 16 amino acids. V lost 8 bases and J lost 0, with 17 bases in between. DNA of the CDR3: TGTGCCAGCGGGGGGGCGGGGTACTCCTCTGGAAACACCATATATTTT. Translating gives CASGGAGYSSGNTIYF.

CDR3: CASSPVRARTGELFF. Written as DNA, the CDR3 is TGTGCCAGCAGCCCGGTTAGGGCGCGAACCGGGGAGCTGTTTTTT. This chain joins TRBV27 and TRBJ2-2; D gene uncertain. Per germline, CDR1 MNHEY and CDR2 SMNVEV (reference sequence). The CDR3 consists of 15 residues. Trimming removed 6 bases at V and 5 bases at J, with 16 bases between.

This clone occurred many times. This chain links TRBV6-1 with TRBJ2-5, with D perhaps being TRBD1 or TRBD2 (5 bases each). The CDR3 is 16 residues long. V dropped 1 base and J dropped 2 bases, with 14 bases sitting between them. Per the germline V gene, CDR1 is MNHNS and CDR2 is SASEGT. The DNA for the CDR3 is TGTGCCAGCAGTGAAGAAGAGGGGAAGGGACAAGAGACCCAGTACTTC. This translates into CASSEEEGKGQETQYF.

The chain employs TRBV4-3 and TRBJ2-7; maybe TRBD1 (6 bases). V lost 1 base, J lost 4 bases, and 11 bases lay in between. This CDR3 comprises 14 residues. Per germline, CDR1 LGHNA and CDR2 YSLEER. The CDR3 reads CASSQGITGYEQYF. The CDR3, as DNA: TGCGCCAGCAGCCAAGGAATTACAGGGTACGAGCAGTACTTC.

V gene TRBV7-5 combines with J gene TRBJ2-2; the D call in the table, TRBD1, was not verified against the DNA. TRBV7-5 is annotated as a pseudogene. This CDR3 is built from 15 residues. The CDR3 sequence is CVRSLGQGSTGELFF. Written as DNA, the CDR3 is TGTGTCAGAAGCTTAGGACAGGGGAGTACCGGGGAGCTGTTTTTT.

Note on this clone: This sample also contains other DNA sequences that code for the same CDR3. The rearrangement joins TRBV9 to TRBJ2-1, with 7 bases lining up with TRBD2. V was pared by 5 bases and J by 6 bases, with 11 bases of the junction left unmatched. The CDR3 runs to 15 residues. CDR1 is SGDLS and CDR2 is YYNGEE in the germline V gene. In DNA, the CDR3 is TGTGCCAGCAGTCTTGGGGGAGCGGGGAGCAATGAGCAGTTCTTC. Translated, it gives CASSLGGAGSNEQFF.

The chain joins TRBV4-2 to TRBJ1-1, with TRBD1 matching 8 bases. The CDR3 totals 16 residues. V gave up 0 bases and J gave up 1 base; unmatched junction bases: 4. Germline loops: CDR1 LGHNA, CDR2 YNFKEQ. CDR3 nucleotide sequence: TGTGCCAGCAGCCAAGATCCGGGGACAGGGAACACTGAAGCTTTCTTT. Residues: CASSQDPGTGNTEAFF.

V gene TRBV6-5 combines with J gene TRBJ1-1, with D unresolved. The V and J ends lost 0 bases and 0 bases respectively, with 8 bases between them. In germline, CDR1 is MNHEY, CDR2 SVGAGI. CDR3 size: 15 residues. The CDR3 is CASSYSITVNTEAFF. DNA of the CDR3: TGTGCCAGCAGTTACTCGATTACGGTGAACACTGAAGCTTTCTTT.

This sequence joins TRBV6-5 and TRBJ1-5; D gene unclear. The CDR3 runs to 15 residues. With 6 bases removed from V and 2 bases from J, the gap between germline ends came to 14 bases. Germline assignment: CDR1 MNHEY and CDR2 SVGAGI. CDR3 in amino acids: CASSEEKVGNQPQHF. The DNA for the CDR3 is TGTGCCAGCAGCGAGGAGAAAGTGGGCAATCAGCCCCAGCATTTT.

The chain is built from TRBV27 and TRBJ2-2; tentatively, D is TRBD1 or TRBD2 (5 bases each). Germline CDR1 and CDR2: MNHEY and SMNVEV (reference sequence). CDR3 length: 16 amino acids. V dropped 6 bases and J dropped 2 bases, with 16 bases sitting between them. For the CDR3, the DNA is TGTGCCAGCAGACAACCCGGGGCAGCTAACACCGGGGAGCTGTTTTTT. It is translated as CASRQPGAANTGELFF.

The chain joins TRBV4-1 to TRBJ2-1; 15 nucleotides align to TRBD2. J lost 7 bases, V lost 1 base, and 8 bases had no gene match. CDR1 and CDR2 (germline): MGHRA, YSYEKL. This CDR3 comprises 18 residues. CDR3 in amino acids: CASSQVPGLAGGSNEQFF. CDR3 DNA: TGCGCCAGCAGCCAAGTCCCGGGACTAGCGGGGGGTTCAAATGAGCAGTTCTTC.

V is TRBV6-2 or TRBV6-3 and J is TRBJ1-4; 10 nucleotides line up with TRBD1. This CDR3 spans 14 amino acids. CDR1 and CDR2 from the germline V gene are MNHEY and SVGEGT. V lost 5 bases, J lost 8 bases, and 5 bases stayed unmatched. The DNA for the CDR3 is TGTGCCAGCAGTATCGGGACAGGGGTCGAAAAACTGTTTTTT. Its protein product is CASSIGTGVEKLFF.